A selection of T cell receptor beta chains follows, all from one sample in a study of T cells in Graves' hyperthyroidism and ophthalmopathy. TCRdb processed the multiplex PCR reads anew with MiXCR; each CDR3 protein has one entry. The sample lists some 580,000 distinct CDR3 sequences; more than 15% were seen once. The sample comprised blood. These receptors were collected from a woman aged 40 to 50 with Graves' ophthalmopathy. The CDR3 runs from the conserved cysteine through the conserved F or W. The D gene is left open where the match is weak. Size tells how often a clone was seen (once, few, many) or the class of an expanded clone, and some rows leave it out.

length: 13; V: TRBV5-4; D: -; size: -; J: TRBJ2-1; DNA: TGTGCCAGCAGCTTGCCGGCCTCTGATGAGCAGTTCTTC; CDR3: CASSLPASDEQFF
length: 12; V: TRBV6-2/TRBV6-3; D: TRBD1; size: -; J: TRBJ1-2; DNA: TGTGCCAGCAGTCCGACAGGGGGTGGCAACACCTTC; CDR3: CASSPTGGGNTF
length: 14; V: TRBV5-1; D: TRBD1; size: -; J: TRBJ2-7; DNA: TGCGCCAGCAGCGTGGACAGGGCGGACTACGAGCAGTACTTC; CDR3: CASSVDRADYEQYF
length: 17; V: TRBV6-2/TRBV6-3; D: TRBD2; size: many; J: TRBJ2-7; DNA: TGTGCCAGCAGCAAAACTAGCGGGAGTTACGCTTACTACGAGCAGTACTTC; CDR3: CASSKTSGSYAYYEQYF
length: 14; V: TRBV20-1; D: -; size: many; J: TRBJ2-7; DNA: TGCAGTGCTAGATCTGGGGCGGATCCCTACGAGCAGTACTTC; CDR3: CSARSGADPYEQYF
length: 14; V: TRBV6-1; D: -; size: -; J: TRBJ1-1; DNA: TGTGCCAGCAGCTTGACCGGTGATCTCACTGAAGCTTTCTTT; CDR3: CASSLTGDLTEAFF
length: 14; V: TRBV7-8; D: -; size: many; J: TRBJ1-5; DNA: TGTGCCAGCAGCTTAAACAGTTACAATCAGCCCCAGCATTTT; CDR3: CASSLNSYNQPQHF
length: 18; V: TRBV25-1; D: -; size: many; J: TRBJ2-3; DNA: TGTGCCAGCAGTGAATATGCCGGAAAGGTGGGGGGCACAGATACGCAGTATTTT; CDR3: CASSEYAGKVGGTDTQYF
length: 14; V: TRBV6-6; D: -; size: -; J: TRBJ1-2; DNA: TGTGCCAGCAGTTACCTTCTCGGGGGAGGAGGCTACACCTTC; CDR3: CASSYLLGGGGYTF
length: 15; V: TRBV6-1; D: -; size: few; J: TRBJ1-6; DNA: TGTGCCAGCAGGGTACGACAGAGAGATAATTCACCCCTCCACTTT; CDR3: CASRVRQRDNSPLHF
length: 20; V: TRBV11-2; D: TRBD2; size: many; J: TRBJ2-7; DNA: TGTGCCAGCAGCTTTGGACGGTGGACTAGCGGGAGAAATTTCTCCTACGAGCAGTACTTC; CDR3: CASSFGRWTSGRNFSYEQYF
length: 14; V: TRBV20-1; D: TRBD2; size: many; J: TRBJ2-7; DNA: TGCAGTGAAACGTCTAGCGGGACTACCGGCGAGCAGTACTTC; CDR3: CSETSSGTTGEQYF
length: 15; V: TRBV7-9; D: -; size: -; J: TRBJ2-1; DNA: TGTGCCAGCAGCTCTTATGAGGGCCCCACCAATGAGCAGTTCTTC; CDR3: CASSSYEGPTNEQFF
length: 16; V: TRBV20-1; D: TRBD2; size: few; J: TRBJ2-3; DNA: TGCAGTGTCCCGGTTTCTAGCGGGATTAGCACAGATACGCAGTATTTT; CDR3: CSVPVSSGISTDTQYF
length: 13; V: TRBV2; D: TRBD1; size: -; J: TRBJ1-2; DNA: TGTGCCAGCAGTGAGGGACAGGGCGTCCCGTACACCTTC; CDR3: CASSEGQGVPYTF
length: 14; V: TRBV12-3/TRBV12-4; D: -; size: many; J: TRBJ1-1; DNA: TGTGCCAGCACTCTATATCGGAAGAACACTGAAGCTTTCTTT; CDR3: CASTLYRKNTEAFF
length: 14; V: TRBV3-1; D: TRBD2; size: many; J: TRBJ2-1; DNA: TGTGCCAGCAGCCGACTAGCGGGGTACAATGAGCAGTTCTTC; CDR3: CASSRLAGYNEQFF
length: 16; V: TRBV7-9; D: TRBD2; size: -; J: TRBJ2-7; DNA: TGTGCCAGCAGCTTAGTAGTAGCGGGGAATTCCTACGAGCAGTACTTC; CDR3: CASSLVVAGNSYEQYF
length: 15; V: TRBV16; D: TRBD2; size: few; J: TRBJ2-7; DNA: TGTGCCAGCAGCCCTGCATCGGGGGGCTCCTACGAGCAGTACTTC; CDR3: CASSPASGGSYEQYF
length: 12; V: TRBV20-1; D: -; size: -; J: TRBJ2-7; DNA: TGCAGTGTTGACGGTCAGTCCTACGAGCAGTACTTC; CDR3: CSVDGQSYEQYF
length: 12; V: TRBV2; D: -; size: many; J: TRBJ2-7; DNA: TGTGCCAGCAGTGAGAGCGTTTCCGAGCAGTACTTC; CDR3: CASSESVSEQYF
length: 15; V: TRBV28; D: TRBD1; size: many; J: TRBJ1-6; DNA: TGTGCCAGCAGTTTGTCGGGACAGGGCAATTCACCCCTCCACTTT; CDR3: CASSLSGQGNSPLHF
length: 14; V: TRBV6-1; D: -; size: -; J: TRBJ2-5; DNA: TGTGCCAGCAGTGAACTGAACTCCCAAGAGACCCAGTACTTC; CDR3: CASSELNSQETQYF
length: 16; V: TRBV28; D: TRBD2; size: many; J: TRBJ2-3; DNA: TGTGCCAGCAGTGGGACTAGCGGGGCTAGCACAGATACGCAGTATTTT; CDR3: CASSGTSGASTDTQYF
length: 17; V: TRBV7-6; D: TRBD2; size: -; J: TRBJ2-1; DNA: TGTGCCAGCAGCTCCGGGACTAGCGGGGTTCGTGGCAATGAGCAGTTCTTC; CDR3: CASSSGTSGVRGNEQFF
length: 16; V: TRBV20-1; D: -; size: few; J: TRBJ2-3; DNA: TGCAGTGCTAGTTCGCCAACGCGGGAAGGAGGCGATACGCAGTATTTT; CDR3: CSASSPTREGGDTQYF
length: 17; V: TRBV12-3/TRBV12-4; D: TRBD1; size: few; J: TRBJ1-6; DNA: TGTGCCAGCAGTGCATCCGGGACAGGACTCTATAATTCACCCCTCCACTTT; CDR3: CASSASGTGLYNSPLHF
length: 13; V: TRBV10-3; D: -; size: many; J: TRBJ2-1; DNA: TGTGCCATCAGTACCGACAGAAACAATGAGCAGTTCTTC; CDR3: CAISTDRNNEQFF
length: 15; V: TRBV5-4; D: -; size: -; J: TRBJ2-7; DNA: TGTGCCAGCAGCTCGGAGCCCAGGCAAACCTACGAGCAGTACTTC; CDR3: CASSSEPRQTYEQYF
length: 14; V: TRBV4-2; D: -; size: many; J: TRBJ1-1; DNA: TGTGCCAGCAGCCTGACCACAGTGAACACTGAAGCTTTCTTT; CDR3: CASSLTTVNTEAFF
length: 14; V: TRBV10-3; D: -; size: -; J: TRBJ1-2; DNA: TGTGCCATCAGTTCCCAGGCGGTTAACTATGGCTACACCTTC; CDR3: CAISSQAVNYGYTF
length: 15; V: TRBV9; D: -; size: many; J: TRBJ2-7; DNA: TGTGCCAGCAGCGTAGAGGGTAGCGGTAAAGCCGAGCAGTACTTC; CDR3: CASSVEGSGKAEQYF
length: 15; V: TRBV4-2; D: -; size: few; J: TRBJ1-4; DNA: TGTGCCAGCAGCCAAGGAAGACAGGCCGATGAAAAACTGTTTTTT; CDR3: CASSQGRQADEKLFF
length: 16; V: TRBV11-2; D: TRBD1; size: many; J: TRBJ2-5; DNA: TGTGCCAGCAGCGCCCCAACAGGGGGAATCCAAGAGACCCAGTACTTC; CDR3: CASSAPTGGIQETQYF
length: 13; V: TRBV27; D: -; size: -; J: TRBJ2-1; DNA: TGTGCCAGCGGTTTGGCTAGCCGCAATGAGCAGTTCTTC; CDR3: CASGLASRNEQFF
length: 16; V: TRBV7-9; D: TRBD2; size: few; J: TRBJ2-2; DNA: TGTGCCAGCAGCCGCGAGCGGGAGACCTACACCGGGGAGCTGTTTTTT; CDR3: CASSRERETYTGELFF
length: 15; V: TRBV27; D: TRBD1; size: many; J: TRBJ1-1; DNA: TGTGCCAGCAGTATGGGACAGGGAGTGTTTCCTGAAGCTTTCTTT; CDR3: CASSMGQGVFPEAFF
length: 15; V: TRBV5-1; D: TRBD1; size: -; J: TRBJ2-1; DNA: TGCGCCACGCGAAGGGACGGGACAGGGCTGAATGAGCAGTTCTTC; CDR3: CATRRDGTGLNEQFF
length: 15; V: TRBV11-2; D: TRBD1; size: -; J: TRBJ1-1; DNA: TGTGCCAGCAGCTTGGAGCAGGGGGCGCGAACTGAAGCTTTCTTT; CDR3: CASSLEQGARTEAFF
length: 14; V: TRBV5-1; D: -; size: few; J: TRBJ2-7; DNA: TGCGCCAGCAGCGCCCCTGACAGCTCCTACGAGCAGTACTTC; CDR3: CASSAPDSSYEQYF
length: 16; V: TRBV27; D: TRBD1; size: -; J: TRBJ2-3; DNA: TGTGCCAGCAGTTTCTCGACAGGGGGTCCCACAGATACGCAGTATTTT; CDR3: CASSFSTGGPTDTQYF
length: 13; V: TRBV7-8; D: -; size: many; J: TRBJ2-3; DNA: TGTGCCAGCCGCAGGCAGGGAGAAGATACGCAGTATTTT; CDR3: CASRRQGEDTQYF
length: 16; V: TRBV4-1; D: TRBD1; size: few; J: TRBJ2-7; DNA: TGCGCCAGCAGCCAAAATTCCGGGACAGCGACCTACGAGCAGTACTTC; CDR3: CASSQNSGTATYEQYF
length: 16; V: TRBV5-1; D: TRBD1; size: many; J: TRBJ2-1; DNA: TGCGCCAGCAGCTTGGTATCAGGACAGGGGGCAAATGAGCAGTTCTTC; CDR3: CASSLVSGQGANEQFF
length: 17; V: TRBV7-9; D: TRBD2; size: many; J: TRBJ2-1; DNA: TGTGCCAGCAGCTTACGGGGGAGCGGGGGTTTCTACAATGAGCAGTTCTTC; CDR3: CASSLRGSGGFYNEQFF
length: 16; V: TRBV11-2; D: -; size: -; J: TRBJ2-2; DNA: TGTGCCAGCAGACGAGGACGGGGGGCGCTCACCGGGGAGCTGTTTTTT; CDR3: CASRRGRGALTGELFF
length: 15; V: TRBV19; D: TRBD2; size: -; J: TRBJ2-1; DNA: TGTGCCAGTAGACCGGGACTAGCGGCTTACAATGAGCAGTTCTTC; CDR3: CASRPGLAAYNEQFF
length: 13; V: TRBV9; D: TRBD2; size: many; J: TRBJ2-1; DNA: TGTGCCAGCAGCGTAGCGGGGGGTAATGAGCAGTTCTTC; CDR3: CASSVAGGNEQFF
length: 14; V: TRBV28; D: -; size: many; J: TRBJ2-7; DNA: TGTGCCAGCAGTTTCTCGGGGGAACAAAACGAGCAGTACTTC; CDR3: CASSFSGEQNEQYF
length: 16; V: TRBV5-4; D: -; size: -; J: TRBJ2-1; DNA: TGTGCCAGCAGCTTGCAGCGATCCTCGGCCGGCAATGAGCAGTTCTTC; CDR3: CASSLQRSSAGNEQFF
length: 15; V: TRBV7-9; D: -; size: many; J: TRBJ2-3; DNA: TGTGCCAGCAGCTTAGCGGGGGCCGGCACAGATACGCAGTATTTT; CDR3: CASSLAGAGTDTQYF
length: 14; V: TRBV20-1; D: -; size: -; J: TRBJ1-5; DNA: TGCAGTGCTCCGGGCCCATATAGCAATCAGCCCCAGCATTTT; CDR3: CSAPGPYSNQPQHF
length: 15; V: TRBV18; D: -; size: -; J: TRBJ2-1; DNA: TGTGCCAGCTCACTGGAGAGGGGCCCCCTGGATGAGCAGTTCTTC; CDR3: CASSLERGPLDEQFF
length: 14; V: TRBV6-1; D: -; size: few; J: TRBJ1-1; DNA: TGTGCCAGCACCCCGGCCGCGGGGAACACTGAAGCTTTCTTT; CDR3: CASTPAAGNTEAFF
length: 19; V: TRBV28; D: TRBD1; size: few; J: TRBJ1-4; DNA: TGTGCCAGCAGTTTATGGGGCGCGGGACAGGGGGCCTTTAATGAAAAACTGTTTTTT; CDR3: CASSLWGAGQGAFNEKLFF
length: 12; V: TRBV11-2; D: -; size: once; J: TRBJ1-1; DNA: TGTGCCAGCACTAGGGAATTCGCTGAAGCTTTCTTT; CDR3: CASTREFAEAFF
length: 15; V: TRBV28; D: TRBD1; size: many; J: TRBJ2-5; DNA: TGTGCCAGCAGTCCCAGACAGGGTGGACAAGAGACCCAGTACTTC; CDR3: CASSPRQGGQETQYF
length: 15; V: TRBV6-4; D: -; size: few; J: TRBJ2-3; DNA: TGTGCCAGCAGTTACCGGACAGAGAGCACAGATACGCAGTATTTT; CDR3: CASSYRTESTDTQYF
length: 14; V: TRBV5-1; D: -; size: few; J: TRBJ2-1; DNA: TGCGCCAGCAGCTGGATGGACGGGGACAATGAGCAGTTCTTC; CDR3: CASSWMDGDNEQFF
length: 12; V: TRBV14; D: -; size: many; J: TRBJ1-1; DNA: TGTGCCAGCAGCCAATTATGGGCTGAAGCTTTCTTT; CDR3: CASSQLWAEAFF